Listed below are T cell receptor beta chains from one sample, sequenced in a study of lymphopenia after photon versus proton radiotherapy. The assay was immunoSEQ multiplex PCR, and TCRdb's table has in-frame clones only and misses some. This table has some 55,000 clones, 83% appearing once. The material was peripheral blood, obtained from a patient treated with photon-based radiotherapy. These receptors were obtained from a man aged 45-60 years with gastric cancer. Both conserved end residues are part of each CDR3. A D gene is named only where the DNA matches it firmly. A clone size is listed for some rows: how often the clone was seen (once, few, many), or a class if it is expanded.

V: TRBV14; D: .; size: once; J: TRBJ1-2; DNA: TGTGCCAGCAGCCCCCCCGGGGCAGGGAGTACCTTCTATGGCTACACCTTC; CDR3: CASSPPGAGSTFYGYTF
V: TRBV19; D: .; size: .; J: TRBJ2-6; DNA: TGTGCCAGTCGGAGTACTGCTGGGGCCAACGTCCTGACTTTC; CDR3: CASRSTAGANVLTF
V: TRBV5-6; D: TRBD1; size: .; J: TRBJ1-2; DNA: TGTGCCAGCAGTGGTAGGGGGCATGGCTACACCTTC; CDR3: CASSGRGHGYTF
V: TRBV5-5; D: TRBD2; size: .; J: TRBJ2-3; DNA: TGTGCCAGCAGCTTCCGAGGGAGGGAGGGAGATACGCAGTATTTT; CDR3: CASSFRGREGDTQYF
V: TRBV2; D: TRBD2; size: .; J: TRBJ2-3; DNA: TGTGCCAGCAGCCGAGGACTAGCGGGAGTTGGCACAGATACGCAGTATTTT; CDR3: CASSRGLAGVGTDTQYF
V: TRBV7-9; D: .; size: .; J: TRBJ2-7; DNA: TGTGCCAGCTCAGGAGGGCCGGCACTAAATCCTACCTACGAGCAGTACTTC; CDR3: CASSGGPALNPTYEQYF
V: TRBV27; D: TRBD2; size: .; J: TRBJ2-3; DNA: TGTGCCAGCAGTTTAGAGAGGGGGACTAGCGGGGCTAGCACAGATACGCAGTATTTT; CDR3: CASSLERGTSGASTDTQYF
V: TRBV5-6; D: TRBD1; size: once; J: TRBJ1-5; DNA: TGTGCCAGCAGCTACCGGACAGGGGGCAATCAGCCCCAGCATTTT; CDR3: CASSYRTGGNQPQHF
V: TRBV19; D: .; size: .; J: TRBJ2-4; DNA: TGTGCCAGTAGTATAGAACGTAGGGAAAATACTCTAGCCAAAAACATTCAGTACTTC; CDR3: CASSIERRENTLAKNIQYF
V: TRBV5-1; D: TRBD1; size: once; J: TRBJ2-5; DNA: TGCGCCAGCAGCAGAGGGGGCAAAGAGACCCAGTACTTC; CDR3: CASSRGGKETQYF
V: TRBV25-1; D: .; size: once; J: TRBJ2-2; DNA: TGTGCCAGCAGTGAATATGACAACACCGGGGAGCTGTTTTTT; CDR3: CASSEYDNTGELFF
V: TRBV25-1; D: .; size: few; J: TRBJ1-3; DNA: TGTGCCAGCAGTGAGTCGGATTCTGGAAACACCATATATTTT; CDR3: CASSESDSGNTIYF
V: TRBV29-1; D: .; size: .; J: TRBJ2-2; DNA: TGCAGCGTGCACGGGGCGGGCGGGGAGCTGTTTTTT; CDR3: CSVHGAGGELFF
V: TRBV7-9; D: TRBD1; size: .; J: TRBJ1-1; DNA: TGTGCCAGCAGCTTAGCAGGGGGCAACACTGAAGCTTTCTTT; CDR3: CASSLAGGNTEAFF
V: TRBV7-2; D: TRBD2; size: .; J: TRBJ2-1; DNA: TGTGCCAGCAGCTCAGGACTAGCGGGTGAGCAGTTCTTC; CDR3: CASSSGLAGEQFF
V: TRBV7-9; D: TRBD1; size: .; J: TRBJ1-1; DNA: TGTGCCAGCAGCTTAGGGACAGGGGGTGGGGCTGAAGCTTTCTTT; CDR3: CASSLGTGGGAEAFF
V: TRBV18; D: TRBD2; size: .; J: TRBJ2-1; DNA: TGTGCCAGCTCACCTCCCGGGACTAGGGACAATGAGCAGTTCTTC; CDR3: CASSPPGTRDNEQFF
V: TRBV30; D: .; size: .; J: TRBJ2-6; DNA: TGTGCCAATAAGGGCTCCTCTGGGGCCAACGTCCTGACTTTC; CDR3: CANKGSSGANVLTF
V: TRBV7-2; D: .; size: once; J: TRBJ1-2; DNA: TGTGCCAGCAGAACCCCCGCAGCCACAGTTCTAAACTATGGCTACACCTTC; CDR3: CASRTPAATVLNYGYTF
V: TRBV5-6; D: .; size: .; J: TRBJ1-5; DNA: TGTGCCAGCAGCTTTCAGGGGAAGGGTCAGCCCCAGCATTTT; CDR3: CASSFQGKGQPQHF
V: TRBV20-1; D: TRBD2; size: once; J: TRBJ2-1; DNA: TGCAGTGCTGGGGGACTATCTGATCAGTTCTTC; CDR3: CSAGGLSDQFF
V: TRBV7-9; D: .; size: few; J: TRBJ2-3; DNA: TGTGCCAGCAGCGGAGGGGGGGATACGCAGTATTTT; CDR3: CASSGGGDTQYF
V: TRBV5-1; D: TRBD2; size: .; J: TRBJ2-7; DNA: TGCGCCAGCAGCATTACTAGCGGGATGGGAGACGAGCAGTACTTC; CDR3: CASSITSGMGDEQYF
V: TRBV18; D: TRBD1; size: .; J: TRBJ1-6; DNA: TGTGCCAGCTCACCGAATCCCGGGACAGCCACAGCGATAGGAAATTCACCCCTCCACTTT; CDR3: CASSPNPGTATAIGNSPLHF
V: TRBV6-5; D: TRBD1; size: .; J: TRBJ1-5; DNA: TGTGCCAGCAGTTACTCGGCAGGGGGAGGGAAGCCCCAGCATTTT; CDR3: CASSYSAGGGKPQHF
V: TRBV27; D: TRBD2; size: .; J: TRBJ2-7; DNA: TGTGCCAGCAGTTTCCTAGCGGGGTATAGCTCCTACGAGCAGTACTTC; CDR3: CASSFLAGYSSYEQYF
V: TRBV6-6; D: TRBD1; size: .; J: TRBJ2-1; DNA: TGTGCCAGCAGTCGACAGGGAGCCTACAATGAGCAGTTCTTC; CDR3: CASSRQGAYNEQFF
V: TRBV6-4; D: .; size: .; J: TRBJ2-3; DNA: TGTGCCAGCAGTGAAGGGGTCGACATAGAGAGAGATACGCAGTATTTT; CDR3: CASSEGVDIERDTQYF
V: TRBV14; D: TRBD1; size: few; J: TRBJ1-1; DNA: TGTGCCAGCAGGGGGCAGGGGGACGAACTGAACACTGAAGCTTTCTTT; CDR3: CASRGQGDELNTEAFF